This T cell receptor (beta chain) was recovered during a study of Graves' ophthalmopathy and Graves' hyperthyroidism. The table lists this clonotype with many counts. Beta-chain TCR CDR3 regions were amplified from RNA transcripts. An initial RT-PCR round employing HTBI primers preceded a second-round multiplex PCR. TCRdb redid the calling of the multiplex PCR reads with MiXCR, one entry per CDR3 protein. The table shows 600,000 to 700,000 distinct CDR3 sequences, with about 40% occurring only once. The CDR3 totals 13 residues. V dropped 2 bases and J dropped 5 bases, with 7 bases sitting between them. Germline values: CDR1 MNHEY, CDR2 SVGAGI.

Material: peripheral blood. V and J are TRBV6-5 and TRBJ1-5; D is unclear. The TCR was taken from an adult man with Graves' ophthalmopathy. The DNA of the CDR3 is TGTGCCAGCAGTTACGCCGGGGATCAGCCCCAGCATTTT. Residues: CASSYAGDQPQHF.